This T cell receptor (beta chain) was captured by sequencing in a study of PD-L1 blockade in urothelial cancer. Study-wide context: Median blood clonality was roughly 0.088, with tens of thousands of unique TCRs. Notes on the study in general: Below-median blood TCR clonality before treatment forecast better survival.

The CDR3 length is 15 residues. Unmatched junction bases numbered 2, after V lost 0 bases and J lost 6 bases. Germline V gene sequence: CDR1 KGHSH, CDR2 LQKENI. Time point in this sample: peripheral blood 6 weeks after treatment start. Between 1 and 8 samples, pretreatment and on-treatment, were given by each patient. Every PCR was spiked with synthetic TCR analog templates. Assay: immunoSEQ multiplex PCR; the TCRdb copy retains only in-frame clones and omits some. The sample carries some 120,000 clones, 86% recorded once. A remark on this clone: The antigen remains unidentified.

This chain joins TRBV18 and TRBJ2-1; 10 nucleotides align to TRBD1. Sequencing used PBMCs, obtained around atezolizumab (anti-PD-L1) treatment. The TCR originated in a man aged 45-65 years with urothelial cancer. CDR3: CASSPPWDRGNEQFF. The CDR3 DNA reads TGTGCCAGCTCACCACCCTGGGACAGGGGCAATGAGCAGTTCTTC.